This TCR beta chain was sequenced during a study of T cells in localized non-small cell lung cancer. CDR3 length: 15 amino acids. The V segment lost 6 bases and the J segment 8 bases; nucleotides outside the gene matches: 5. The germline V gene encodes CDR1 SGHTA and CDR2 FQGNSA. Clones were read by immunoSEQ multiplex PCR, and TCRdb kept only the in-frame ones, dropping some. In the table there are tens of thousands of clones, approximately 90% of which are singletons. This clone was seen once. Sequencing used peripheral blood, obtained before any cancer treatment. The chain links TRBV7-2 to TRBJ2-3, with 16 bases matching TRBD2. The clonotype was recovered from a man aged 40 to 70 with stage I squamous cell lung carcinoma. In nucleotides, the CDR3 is TGTGCCAGCAGTTATGGGACTAGCGGGGGGGGTACGCAGTATTTT. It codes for CASSYGTSGGGTQYF.